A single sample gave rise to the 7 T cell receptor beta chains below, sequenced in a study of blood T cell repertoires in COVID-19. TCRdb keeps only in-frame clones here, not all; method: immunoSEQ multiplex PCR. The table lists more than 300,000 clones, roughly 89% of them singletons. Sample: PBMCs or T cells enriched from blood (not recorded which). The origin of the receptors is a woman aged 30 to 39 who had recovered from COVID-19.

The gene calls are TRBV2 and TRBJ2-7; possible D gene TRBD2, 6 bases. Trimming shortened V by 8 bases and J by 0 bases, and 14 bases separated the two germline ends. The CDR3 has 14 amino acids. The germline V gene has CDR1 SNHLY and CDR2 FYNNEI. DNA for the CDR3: TGTGCCAGCGTCCAGCGGACTAACTCCTACGAGCAGTACTTC. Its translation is CASVQRTNSYEQYF.

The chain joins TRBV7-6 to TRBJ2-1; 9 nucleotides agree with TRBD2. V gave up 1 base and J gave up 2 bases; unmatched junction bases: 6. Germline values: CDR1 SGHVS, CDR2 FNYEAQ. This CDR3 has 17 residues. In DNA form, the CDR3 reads TGTGCCAGCAGCTTAGTGACTAGCGGACTGACCTACAATGAGCAGTTCTTC. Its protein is CASSLVTSGLTYNEQFF.

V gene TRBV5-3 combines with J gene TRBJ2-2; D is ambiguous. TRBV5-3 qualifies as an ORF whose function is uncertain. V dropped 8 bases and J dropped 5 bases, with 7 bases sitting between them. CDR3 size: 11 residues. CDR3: CASVRTGELFF. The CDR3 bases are TGTGCCAGCGTTAGAACCGGGGAGCTGTTTTTT.

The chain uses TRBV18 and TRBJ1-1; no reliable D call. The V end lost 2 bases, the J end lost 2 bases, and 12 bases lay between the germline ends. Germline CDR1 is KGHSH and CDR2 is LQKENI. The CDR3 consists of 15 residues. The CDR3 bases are TGTGCCAGCTCACCAGGGCACGAACCAAACACTGAAGCTTTCTTT. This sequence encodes CASSPGHEPNTEAFF. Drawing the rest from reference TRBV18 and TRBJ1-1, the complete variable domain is NAGVMQNPRHLVRRRGQEARLRCSPMKGHSHVYWYRQLPEEGLKFMVYLQKENIIDESGMPKERFSAEFPKEGPSILRIQQVVRGDSAAYFCASSPGHEPNTEAFFGQGTRLTVV.

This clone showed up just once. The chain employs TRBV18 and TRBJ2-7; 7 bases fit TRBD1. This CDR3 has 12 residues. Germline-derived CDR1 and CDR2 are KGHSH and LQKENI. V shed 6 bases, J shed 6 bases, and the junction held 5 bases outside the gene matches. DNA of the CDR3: TGTGCCAGCTCTCCTGACAGGGCCGAGCAGTACTTC. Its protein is CASSPDRAEQYF.

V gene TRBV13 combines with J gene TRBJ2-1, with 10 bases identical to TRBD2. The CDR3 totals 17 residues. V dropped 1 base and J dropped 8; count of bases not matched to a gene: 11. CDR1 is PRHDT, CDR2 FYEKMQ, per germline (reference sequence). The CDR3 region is CASSLALAGPLFHEQFF. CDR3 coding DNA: TGTGCCAGCAGCTTAGCACTAGCGGGACCCTTATTTCATGAGCAGTTCTTC.

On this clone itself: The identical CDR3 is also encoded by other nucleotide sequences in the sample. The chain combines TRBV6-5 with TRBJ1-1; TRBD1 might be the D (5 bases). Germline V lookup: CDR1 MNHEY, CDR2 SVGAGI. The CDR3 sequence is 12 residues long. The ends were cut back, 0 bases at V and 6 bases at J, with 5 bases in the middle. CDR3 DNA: TGTGCCAGCAGTTACTCAGGGGCTGAAGCTTTCTTT. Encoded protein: CASSYSGAEAFF.